This T cell receptor (beta chain) was recorded in a study of Ad26.COV2.S vaccination and SARS-CoV-2 variants. This clone was counted between two and nine times. What it recognizes is unknown. Other nucleotide sequences in the sample specify the same CDR3. As to treatment: roughly 19 received Ad26.COV2.S at low or high dose, single or two shots; about 5 received placebo; per-sample allocation not given. Sampling was performed 63 days after the first vaccine or placebo injection. Deletions cut 2 bases from V and 7 bases from J, with 3 bases between. The germline CDR1 and CDR2 sequences are MNHEY and SVGAGI. The CDR3 runs to 12 residues. Some clones are missing from TCRdb's copy, which holds only in-frame ones; the method was immunoSEQ multiplex PCR. The table shows just over 350,000 clones, with 80% to 90% occurring only once. Study-level points and caveats: Reported post-vaccination CD8+ and CD4+ T cell responses to spike showed substantial breadth.

The sequence was obtained from a person aged 18 to 59 who received the Ad26.COV2.S COVID-19 vaccine or a placebo. The chain combines TRBV6-5 with TRBJ1-6; D not certain. This sample comprised peripheral blood, obtained in a trial of Ad26.COV2.S vaccine versus placebo. Written as DNA, the CDR3 is TGTGCCAGCAGTTACACAAATTCACCCCTCCACTTT. Translating gives CASSYTNSPLHF.